These 8 T cell receptor beta chains originate from one sample sequenced in a study of T-cell memory formation after mild COVID-19 (dated by TCRdb to the early 2020s). To prepare the library, 5' RACE was applied. The reads were generated on an Illumina NovaSeq 6000. TCRdb took the public reads, trimmed them with fastp at Q25, ran MiXCR for clone calling and kept in-frame beta chains. Merged by CDR3 protein, the rows form single entries marked with the most common genes and DNA. The sample yields around 400,000 distinct CDR3 sequences; more than 20% were counted once. The ten largest clones represent 7% to 9.5% of the sample. Sequenced material: PBMCs or a T cell subset sorted from them (not recorded which). The receptors were gathered from an adult woman who had mild COVID-19 (a few samples of this study predate the infection). The sample titles of this study are shuffled in the database, so cell type and time point are left out; the donor was told from shared clones.

The rearrangement links TRBV12-3 or TRBV12-4 to TRBJ1-1, with 10 nucleotides matching TRBD1. CDR3 size: 15 residues. With 3 bases clipped from V and 4 bases from J, the junction kept 5 bases outside the gene matches. CDR3 sequence (DNA): TGTGCCAGCAGTTTCGGGACAGGGGCCCCCACTGAAGCTTTCTTT. Translated: CASSFGTGAPTEAFF.

The chain links TRBV5-5 to TRBJ1-1; TRBD1 might be the D (5 bases). Trimming left V 5 bases short and J 0 bases short, with 8 bases between. From germline, CDR1 is SGHKS and CDR2 YYEKEE (reference sequence). This CDR3 region has 13 residues. The CDR3 bases are TGTGCCAGCAGAAGGGGATTGAACACTGAAGCTTTCTTT. Translated: CASRRGLNTEAFF.

The J gene is TRBJ1-6, the V gene TRBV3-1, with D perhaps TRBD1 (5 bases). The germline CDR1 and CDR2 sequences are LGHDT and YNNKEL (reference sequence). The V gene lost 3 bases and the J gene lost 7 bases, with 7 bases spanning the gap. This CDR3 contains 13 residues. This CDR3 is CASSQRQNSPLHF. The CDR3 DNA reads TGTGCCAGCAGCCAGCGACAGAATTCACCCCTCCACTTT.

This clonotype appeared a few times. The chain uses TRBV5-1 and TRBJ2-3; D unclear. V lost 4 bases, J lost 1 base, and 7 bases lay in between. This CDR3 contains 13 residues. Per germline, CDR1 SGHRS and CDR2 YFSETQ. Here the CDR3 reads CASSPDGTDTQYF. CDR3 nucleotide sequence: TGCGCCAGCAGCCCAGACGGCACAGATACGCAGTATTTT.

This clonotype was observed many times. The chain links TRBV7-2 to TRBJ2-3; D ambiguous. V was shortened by 1 base and J by 4 bases, with 9 bases between the two germline ends. This CDR3 has 14 amino acids. Germline CDR1 is SGHTA and CDR2 is FQGNSA. The CDR3 here is CASSLGVFPDTQYF. As DNA, the CDR3 is TGTGCCAGCAGCTTAGGAGTTTTTCCAGATACGCAGTATTTT.

The chain is built from TRBV10-3 and TRBJ2-7, with D uncertain. Trimming took 0 bases from V and 8 from J, leaving 14 bases between them. The V gene's germline CDR1 is ENHRY and CDR2 SYGVKD. This CDR3 is built from 14 residues. This chain's CDR3 is CAISESWRTQQQYF. The CDR3 region has the DNA TGTGCCATCAGTGAGTCGTGGCGGACCCAGCAGCAGTACTTC.

V usage is TRBV4-1 and J usage is TRBJ2-7, with TRBD2 matching over 15 bases. J lost 1 base, V lost 4 bases, and 5 bases had no gene match. CDR3 size: 17 residues. CDR1 is MGHRA, CDR2 YSYEKL, per germline. Here the CDR3 reads CASSLRTSGRGSYEQYF. The CDR3, as DNA: TGCGCCAGCAGCCTCAGGACTAGCGGGAGGGGATCCTACGAGCAGTACTTC.

The J gene is TRBJ2-3, the V gene TRBV13; TRBD1 is a possible D gene (5 bases). There are 16 residues in the CDR3. V lost 4 bases and J lost 4, with 18 bases in between. Germline loops: CDR1 PRHDT, CDR2 FYEKMQ (reference sequence). The CDR3 protein is CASSSLVPGPPDTQYF. The CDR3 coding sequence is TGTGCCAGCAGCTCTCTAGTCCCAGGGCCGCCAGATACGCAGTATTTT.